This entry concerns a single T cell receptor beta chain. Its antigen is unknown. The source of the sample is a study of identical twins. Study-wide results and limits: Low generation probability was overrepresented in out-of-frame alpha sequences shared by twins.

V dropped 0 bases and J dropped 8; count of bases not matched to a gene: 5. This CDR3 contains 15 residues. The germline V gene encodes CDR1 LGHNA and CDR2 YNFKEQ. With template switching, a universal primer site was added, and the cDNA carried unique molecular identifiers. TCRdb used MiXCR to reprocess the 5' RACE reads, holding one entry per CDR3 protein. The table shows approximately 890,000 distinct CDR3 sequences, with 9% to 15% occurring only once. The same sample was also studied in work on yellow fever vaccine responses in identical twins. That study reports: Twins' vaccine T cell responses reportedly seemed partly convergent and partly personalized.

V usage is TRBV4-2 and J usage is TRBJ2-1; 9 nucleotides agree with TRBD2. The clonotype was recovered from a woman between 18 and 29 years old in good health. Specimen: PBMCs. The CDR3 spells CASSQDGTSFDEQFF. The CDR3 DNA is TGTGCCAGCAGCCAAGATGGGACTAGCTTCGATGAGCAGTTCTTC.